The source of this T cell receptor (beta chain) is a study of blood T cell repertoires in COVID-19. Overall study context: Sources were T cells, B-cell-depleted T cells, or PBMCs; the material itself was cDNA or gDNA.

The V and J ends lost 6 bases and 2 bases, in that order; junction bases with no gene match: 3. This CDR3 comprises 13 residues. The germline V gene encodes CDR1 MNHEY and CDR2 SVGAGI. Clones were sequenced by immunoSEQ multiplex PCR, and TCRdb holds only the in-frame ones, with some missing. The profile shows roughly 280,000 clones, about 85% of them singletons. The rearrangement links TRBV6-5 to TRBJ1-1, with TRBD1 identical over 7 bases. The material sequenced was peripheral blood. The origin of this receptor is a man between 18 and 29 years old with active or convalescent COVID-19. The CDR3 region is CASSGQVNTEAFF. For the CDR3, the DNA is TGTGCCAGCAGCGGACAGGTCAACACTGAAGCTTTCTTT.